This entry features one TCR beta chain sequence. This clonotype was seen a few times. The antigen this receptor binds is unknown. Qualities for individual bases were not recorded, and no much larger clone is one base off. The CDR3 covers 12 residues, taking in both the cysteine and the phenylalanine. Only the CDR3 DNA stays, 36 bases, in frame from base 1. Sequences SNHLY (CDR1) and FYNNEI (CDR2) are obtained from the germline V gene. After removal of 8 bases from V and 4 bases from J, the junction retains 2 bases not matched to a gene. Preparation of the library involved RT-PCR. Sequencing instrument: Illumina HiSeq 2500. The raw public reads went through TCRdb reprocessing: fastp at Q25, MiXCR clone calling, in-frame beta chains kept. Rows with a matching CDR3 protein are joined into one entry that keeps the most common DNA and genes. Within this sample are fewer than 600,000 distinct CDR3 sequences, with roughly 7.6% of them counted one time only. The ten largest clones add up to around 14% of the sample.

This entry belongs to a study of response to subunit inactivated influenza vaccine (dated by TCRdb to the late 2010s). Describing the broader study: The study used deep quantitative T cell receptor repertoire profiling to track responses to a trivalent subunit inactivated influenza vaccine.

What the study reported, not specific to this receptor: The authors proposed that each seasonal influenza vaccination may bring in only a limited number of new T cells.

The sample in question was PBMCs from blood, obtained about 24 months after vaccination. This clonotype was obtained from a man aged 50 to 69 who received an inactivated influenza vaccine. Donor details come from another sample of the same person, matched by shared clones. This sequence uses TRBV2 and TRBJ2-1, with 7 bases matching TRBD2. CDR3 protein: CASRGGYNEQFF. The DNA reads as follows: TGTGCCAGCCGGGGAGGGTACAATGAGCAGTTCTTC.